This T cell receptor beta chain was observed in a study of blood T cell repertoires in COVID-19. Study information: The origin of the acute and convalescent COVID-19 samples was the United States, Italy and Spain. PBMCs, B-cell-depleted T cells, or T cells were the source of the cDNA or gDNA that made up the material.

V lost 2 bases, J lost 0 bases, and 10 bases lay in between. The CDR3 length is 15 residues. From germline, CDR1 is SGHDN and CDR2 FVKESK. Original data processing: Reference gene primers were amplified, and this amplification served to estimate nucleated cell counts. The method was immunoSEQ multiplex PCR; TCRdb's version includes in-frame clones alone and lacks a portion of them. The DNA was the basis for D and trimming; V, J and clone size are from that table. The repertoire holds approximately 120,000 clones, with around 63% as singletons. This TCR derives from a woman aged 70-85 years with acute or convalescent COVID-19. Material for sequencing was peripheral blood. The V gene is TRBV14, the J gene TRBJ1-1; no definite D call. CDR3 in DNA: TGTGCCAGCAGCCAAAGGACGGGGATGAACACTGAAGCTTTCTTT. Its protein product is CASSQRTGMNTEAFF.